This T cell receptor beta chain comes out of a study of T cell changes during pregnancy in multiple sclerosis. This CDR3 contains 16 residues. The J segment lost 7 bases and the V segment lost 4 bases, leaving 10 bases of the junction unmatched. CDR1 ENHRY and CDR2 SYGVKD come from the germline V gene. Sequencing used immunoSEQ multiplex PCR; TCRdb keeps in-frame clones, though not all of them. The sample contains around 75,000 clones, roughly nine tenths of which appear only once. This specimen was CD4+ T cells from peripheral blood mononuclear cells, taken in the third trimester of pregnancy. This chain connects TRBV10-3 to TRBJ2-1, with TRBD1 matching 10 bases. This sequence was found in a female donor in good health, enrolled as a control in a pregnancy study. DNA of the CDR3: TGTGCCATCAGTGTAAATCTGAGGACAGGGGGGAATGAGCAGTTCTTC. It translates to CAISVNLRTGGNEQFF.